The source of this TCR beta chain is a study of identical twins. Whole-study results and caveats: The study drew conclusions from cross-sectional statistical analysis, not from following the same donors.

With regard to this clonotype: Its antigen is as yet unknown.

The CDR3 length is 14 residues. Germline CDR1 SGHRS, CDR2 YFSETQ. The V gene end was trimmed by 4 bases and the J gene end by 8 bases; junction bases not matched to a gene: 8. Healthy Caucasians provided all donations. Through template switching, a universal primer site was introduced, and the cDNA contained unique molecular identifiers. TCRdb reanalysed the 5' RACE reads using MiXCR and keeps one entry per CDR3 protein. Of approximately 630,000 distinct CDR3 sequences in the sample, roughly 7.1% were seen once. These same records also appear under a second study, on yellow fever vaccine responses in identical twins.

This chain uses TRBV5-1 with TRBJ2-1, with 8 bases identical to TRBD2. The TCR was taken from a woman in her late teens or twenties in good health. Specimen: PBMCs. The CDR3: CASSRLDGGDEQFF. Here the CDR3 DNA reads TGCGCCAGCAGCCGGTTGGACGGGGGGGATGAGCAGTTCTTC. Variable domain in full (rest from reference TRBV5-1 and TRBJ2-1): KAGVTQTPRYLIKTRGQQVTLSCSPISGHRSVSWYQQTPGQGLQFLFEYFSETQRNKGNFPGRFSGRQFSNSRSEMNVSTLELGDSALYLCASSRLDGGDEQFFGPGTRLTVL.